The 14 T cell receptor beta chains below come from one sample, sequenced in a study of shared clonotypes between healthy human individuals. Measured with immunoSEQ multiplex PCR; TCRdb has only the in-frame clones, and not every one. The sample has around 240,000 clones, approximately 65% seen once. Source material: memory CD4+ T cells sorted from blood. Subset: CD45RA-negative fraction. The receptor source for this set is a man aged 25 to 45 in good health.

The chain employs TRBV7-6 and TRBJ2-3, with 11 nucleotides matching TRBD2. In germline, CDR1 is SGHVS, CDR2 FNYEAQ. The CDR3 covers 16 residues. V lost 5 bases, J lost 4 bases, and 8 bases stayed unmatched. The CDR3 loop is CASSTLAGVGSDTQYF. The CDR3, as DNA: TGTGCCAGCAGCACACTAGCGGGAGTGGGGTCAGATACGCAGTATTTT.

V gene TRBV7-6 combines with J gene TRBJ2-3, with 8 bases aligning to TRBD2. Germline V gene data show CDR1 as SGHVS and CDR2 as FNYEAQ. There are 15 residues in the CDR3. Trimming removed 5 bases from V and 4 bases from J; junction bases left unmatched: 8. The CDR3 is CASSKGPGRADTQYF. The CDR3 coding sequence is TGTGCCAGCAGCAAAGGGCCCGGGAGGGCAGATACGCAGTATTTT.

The chain recombines TRBV7-8 with TRBJ2-1, with D possibly matching TRBD2 (5 bases). This CDR3 has 16 residues. CDR1 is SGHVS and CDR2 is FQNEAQ in the germline V gene. Trimming left V 5 bases short and J 5 bases short, with 19 bases between. The CDR3 DNA reads as TGTGCCAGCAGCCCATCAACTAGGGTCAATGACAATGAGCAGTTCTTC. Protein sequence: CASSPSTRVNDNEQFF.

This clone is a singleton in its sample. The rearrangement uses TRBV19 and TRBJ1-5, with TRBD1 matching over 9 bases. The CDR3 loop spans 14 amino acids. The V segment lost 10 bases and the J segment 5 bases; nucleotides outside the gene matches: 9. Per the germline V gene, CDR1 is LNHDA and CDR2 is SQIVND (reference sequence). The chain's CDR3 is CATAVGTGYQPQHF. The DNA of the CDR3 is TGTGCCACCGCCGTGGGGACAGGGTATCAGCCCCAGCATTTT.

This clone was counted only a few times. The rearrangement links TRBV6-1 to TRBJ2-2; TRBD1 matches at 8 bases. The germline gives CDR1 MNHNS, CDR2 SASEGT. The CDR3 spans 16 residues. Trimming took 3 bases from V and 3 from J; bases not matched to a gene: 6. The CDR3, as DNA: TGTGCCAGCAGTGATCAGACAGGGGTGTACACCGGGGAGCTGTTTTTT. Its translation: CASSDQTGVYTGELFF.

V is TRBV4-3 and J is TRBJ1-4; TRBD1 aligns across 7 bases. Per the germline V gene, CDR1 is LGHNA and CDR2 is YSLEER. V shed 2 bases, J shed 6 bases, and the junction held 6 bases outside the gene matches. The CDR3 runs 15 residues. For the CDR3, the DNA is TGCGCCAGCAGCCAAACCGGGACAGTGGATGAAAAACTGTTTTTT. Translating it yields CASSQTGTVDEKLFF.

This clone showed up just once. The gene calls are TRBV5-4 and TRBJ2-3; maybe TRBD1 (6 bases). Germline V CDR1 and CDR2: SGHNT, YYREEE (reference sequence). Trimming shortened V by 4 bases and J by 2 bases, and 17 bases separated the two germline ends. This CDR3 comprises 16 residues. CDR3: CASSHPTRTDTDTQYF. CDR3 coding DNA: TGTGCCAGCAGCCACCCGACTCGGACAGACACAGATACGCAGTATTTT.

This clone was counted a few times. The CDR3 DNA sequence: TGTGCCAGCAAACAAGATCTGAGCTATGGCTACACCTTC. Its translation is CASKQDLSYGYTF. The V gene is TRBV2, the J gene TRBJ1-2; D not certain. There are 13 residues in the CDR3. The V gene's germline CDR1 is SNHLY and CDR2 FYNNEI. Between the trimmed V and J ends, which lost 7 bases and 4 bases, there was a span of 13 bases.

The CDR3 protein is CASSVGAGVNGYTF. CDR3 DNA sequence: TGTGCCAGCAGCGTAGGGGCAGGGGTCAATGGCTACACCTTC. The V and J genes are TRBV9 and TRBJ1-2, with TRBD1 as a possible D gene (6 bases). The CDR3 is 14 amino acids. CDR1 is SGDLS and CDR2 is YYNGEE in the germline V gene. The germline V and J ends were trimmed by 0 bases and 6 bases, with 12 bases remaining between them.

The J gene is TRBJ1-5, the V gene TRBV18; no clear D. The CDR3 has 14 residues. Trimming took off 6 bases at V and 5 bases at J, with 14 bases between the two ends. From germline, CDR1 is KGHSH and CDR2 LQKENI. CDR3 region: CASSQVGVYQPQHF. CDR3 bases: TGTGCCAGCTCCCAAGTCGGAGTTTATCAGCCCCAGCATTTT.

The sample holds one count of this clone. The chain couples TRBV6-5 to TRBJ2-1, with 9 bases lining up with TRBD2. The V gene's germline CDR1 is MNHEY and CDR2 SVGAGI. The CDR3 runs 15 residues. The J segment lost 3 bases and the V segment lost 8 bases, leaving 8 bases of the junction unmatched. The CDR3 nucleotides are TGTGCCAGCCGGAGCGGGAGGTCTTTCTACAATGAGCAGTTCTTC. Amino acids: CASRSGRSFYNEQFF.

This clone turned up a few times. The genes are TRBV5-4 and TRBJ1-1; possible D gene TRBD1, 6 bases. With 4 bases removed from V and 0 bases from J, the gap between germline ends came to 10 bases. Germline CDR1 is SGHNT and CDR2 is YYREEE (reference sequence). CDR3 size: 14 residues. The CDR3 is CASSLGQMNTEAFF. The CDR3 nucleotides read TGTGCCAGCAGCCTTGGACAGATGAACACTGAAGCTTTCTTT.

This clone was detected ten times or more. The chain uses TRBV2 and TRBJ2-7, with TRBD1 matching 8 bases. The CDR3 has 18 amino acids. Germline V gives CDR1 SNHLY, CDR2 FYNNEI. J gave up 4 bases and V 4 bases, and 18 bases lay outside the gene matches. CDR3 coding DNA: TGTGCCAGCAGTGGGGACCGAGCAGGGGGCGCTTCATTTTACGAGCAGTACTTC. It translates to CASSGDRAGGASFYEQYF.

The chain joins TRBV6-5 to TRBJ2-3, with 7 bases aligning to TRBD2. This CDR3 is built from 15 residues. Germline trimming cut 2 bases from V and 2 bases from J; bases unmatched to any gene: 4. Germline CDR1 and CDR2: MNHEY and SVGAGI. The CDR3 DNA reads as TGTGCCAGCAGTTACGCAGGGAGGGTCACAGATACGCAGTATTTT. Translated: CASSYAGRVTDTQYF.